The present T cell receptor beta chain was sequenced within a study of human T cells and chemical hapten exposure. Time point defined: healthy volunteer bleed at 6 weeks. The authors' total RNA extraction used unfractionated whole blood. Many counts were recorded for this clonotype. What the library attached to individual cDNA molecules were unique molecular identifiers. Authors' processing steps: There were a median of approximately 88,000 TCRs per sample, with a range from 23,224 to 690,600. Via MiXCR, TCRdb re-called the RACE reads, giving one row per CDR3 protein. TCRdb's processing, not the authors', yielded these V and J calls. The sample has around 65,000 distinct CDR3 sequences; 5.5% to 7.5% are singletons. Per germline, CDR1 WNHNN and CDR2 SYGVQD (reference sequence). The CDR3 spans 15 residues. Losses at the gene ends were 3 bases for V and 3 bases for J; bases not matched to a gene: 3.

The chain couples TRBV10-1 to TRBJ2-5, with 11 bases identical to TRBD2. Sequencing was carried out using whole blood. This sequence was found in a female donor in good health. Some clones in this sample may be carry-over from other donors' samples. The CDR3 is CASSDSLAGEETQYF. CDR3 DNA sequence: TGCGCCAGCAGTGATTCACTAGCGGGAGAAGAGACCCAGTACTTC.